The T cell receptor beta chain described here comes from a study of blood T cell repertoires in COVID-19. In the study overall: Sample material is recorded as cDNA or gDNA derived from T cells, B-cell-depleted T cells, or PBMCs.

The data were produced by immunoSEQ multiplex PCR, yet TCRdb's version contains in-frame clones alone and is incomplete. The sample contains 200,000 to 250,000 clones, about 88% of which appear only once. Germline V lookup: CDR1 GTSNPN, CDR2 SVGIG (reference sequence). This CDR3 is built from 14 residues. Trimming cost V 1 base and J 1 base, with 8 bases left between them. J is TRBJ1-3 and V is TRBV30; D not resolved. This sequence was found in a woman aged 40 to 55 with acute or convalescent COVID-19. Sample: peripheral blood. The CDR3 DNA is TGTGCCTGGAGTGGCCCCGGGTCTGGAAACACCATATATTTT. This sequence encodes CAWSGPGSGNTIYF.